This T cell receptor beta chain emerged from a study of blood T cell repertoires in COVID-19 (dated by TCRdb to between 2020 and 2021). Describing the broader study: The collaborator samples originated in the United States, Italy and Spain and spanned the acute and convalescent phases of COVID-19. The material from the prospective study consisted of cDNA or gDNA derived from T cells, B-cell-depleted T cells, or PBMCs. Deeply sampled blood TCRbeta repertoires from subjects exposed to, actively infected with, or recovered from COVID-19 were included in the dataset. The repertoires were made available in a free public database intended to serve as a resource for research on the immune response to SARS-CoV-2. Samples were obtained from the ongoing ImmuneRACE study (first 160 participants) and from 1,254 subjects provided by 6 global collaborators. Nearly every sample came with metadata listing a de-identified subject ID, COVID-19 status, age in years and sex. Where HLA class I and class II types were available, the types were taken from metadata supplied by the sample provider, not from assay-based typing.

This clone was picked up one time. Its antigen is currently not known. Nothing much larger sits one base from this clone, and base qualities are not available. General study outcomes and caveats: The amount of clinical and demographic metadata varied by source and participant and was provided uncurated.

The junction shows trimming of 2 bases on V and 7 bases on J, plus 9 bases between the germline ends. CDR1 and CDR2 (ENHRY, SYGVKD) derive from the germline V gene. From the cysteine through the phenylalanine, the CDR3 covers 13 amino acids. Only the CDR3 region is kept as DNA, spanning 39 bases read in frame from base 1. TCRbeta CDR3 regions were amplified from genomic DNA by means of the immunoSEQ Assay, a bias-controlled multiplex PCR. The source study handled its data this way. The number of nucleated cells in each sample was estimated by amplification of reference gene primers within the assay. To quantify the absolute abundance of each unique TCRbeta CDR3 rearrangement, sequence reads were collapsed and filtered. For each sample, productive Simpson clonality was calculated by taking the square root of Simpson's diversity index across productive rearrangements. The immuneACCESS repertoire file appears here via TCRdb, limited to in-frame rearrangements. These files lack a portion of the clones; in checked studies, under half of the deficit traces to unresolved V genes, and the cause of the others is not known. V and J calls and clone size are those listed in that table; D and trimming were worked out from the DNA. The sample has 130,000 or so clones on record, approximately 90% of them singletons. Clones ranked in the top ten supply 15% to 20% of the sample.

Whole blood was collected in K2EDTA tubes by collaborating institutions according to the institutions' own protocols. For TCRbeta analysis, collaborator samples were shipped as frozen whole blood, as isolated PBMCs, or as DNA extracted from either sample type. The specimen was peripheral blood. Recombination linked TRBV10-3 to TRBJ2-1; the best D guess is TRBD1, with 5 bases matching. The source is a man aged 45-65 years with active or convalescent COVID-19. The encoded CDR3 is CAISERQGNEQFF. The sequenced DNA: TGTGCCATCAGTGAGCGGCAGGGAAATGAGCAGTTCTTC.